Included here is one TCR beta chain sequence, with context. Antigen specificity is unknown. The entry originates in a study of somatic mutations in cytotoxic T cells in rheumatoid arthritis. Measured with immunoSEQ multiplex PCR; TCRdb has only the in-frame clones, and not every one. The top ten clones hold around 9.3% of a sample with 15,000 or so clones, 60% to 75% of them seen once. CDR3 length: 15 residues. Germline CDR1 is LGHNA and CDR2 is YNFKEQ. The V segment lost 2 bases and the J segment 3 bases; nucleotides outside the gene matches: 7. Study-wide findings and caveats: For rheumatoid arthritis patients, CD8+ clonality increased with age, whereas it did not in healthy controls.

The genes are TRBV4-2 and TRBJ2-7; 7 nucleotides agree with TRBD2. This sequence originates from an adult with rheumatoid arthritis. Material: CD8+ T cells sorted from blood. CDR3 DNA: TGTGCCAGCAGCCAAAGAACGGGAGGAAGCTACGAGCAGTACTTC. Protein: CASSQRTGGSYEQYF.